This entry concerns a single T cell receptor (beta chain). Its antigen is unknown. The germline V gene (reference sequence) supplies CDR1 LNHDA and CDR2 SQIVND. The CDR3, from cysteine to phenylalanine, totals 14 residues. Of the read, only the CDR3 DNA is kept; its 42 bases are in frame from base 1. The junction carries 9 bases between V and J, which are trimmed by 6 bases and 0 bases respectively. The cohort was made up of roughly 670 healthy bone marrow donors. At the time of sampling, all cohort members were nominally healthy, though unrecorded immune exposures were likely present. The donor tested CMV seronegative and was one of the 352 seronegative cohort members. A peripheral blood sample was provided by each donor, and peripheral blood mononuclear cells were used for TCR beta sequencing. Genomic DNA was extracted from the blood cell samples with the Qiagen DNeasy Blood Extraction Kit. The library was built by means of the immunoSEQ multiplex PCR assay. For the multiplex PCR, a mixture combining 60 forward primers for TCR Vbeta segments and 13 reverse primers for TCR Jbeta segments was used. The CDR3 region of rearranged TCR beta genes was amplified from genomic DNA with a multiplex PCR assay. The Illumina HiSeq System was used to sequence the amplified TCR beta libraries as 87-base-pair reads. The paper's data handling went like this. Across the 500 to 850 repertoires, a later analysis counted roughly 77 million unique TCR beta chains, approximately 10 million of which were shared by at least two donors. Raw reads were error-corrected and collapsed into unique sequences with a nearest-neighbor algorithm that merged closely related sequences to remove PCR and sequencing errors. V, D and J gene segments were assigned by aligning CDR3 sequences to IMGT reference sequences. For a sequence to be retained, at least a six-nucleotide match to both a V gene segment and a J gene segment was required. Rearrangements were classified as productive when the CDR3 lacked stop codons and remained in frame with V and J, and all other rearrangements were classified as non-productive. CDR3 was defined by IMGT convention, running from the second conserved V-encoded cysteine to the conserved J-encoded phenylalanine. In an earlier analysis of more than 550 of the donors, sequences lacking an unambiguous match to a single V gene segment were excluded. In an earlier analysis of 587 of the donors, V segments were called functional above 56.7% productive rearrangements and were called segregating when the between-donor standard deviation exceeded 5%. A statistical classification framework was built to diagnose cytomegalovirus status from the catalog of TCR beta chain sequences. V and J gene assignment, in a later analysis, came from comparing TCR nucleotide sequences with IMGT/GENE-DB human TR gene sequences. A later analysis assigned CDR3 sequences and most-parsimonious VDJ recombination scenarios with the TCRdist pipeline. In a later analysis, every TCR beta chain was defined by the combination of its CDR3 amino acid sequence and its V-gene family, and reads without a unique V-gene family were dropped. A later analysis removed several hundred highly shared, low-generation-probability nucleotide sequences to deal with suspected cross-contamination and a sequencing artifact. A later analysis calculated a clonal expansion index for each public chain from normalized within-repertoire ranks of inferred template counts. Generation probabilities in a later analysis came from a VDJ recombination model fitted to out-of-frame rearrangements, and those results were checked against IGoR. In a later analysis, TCR-TCR, TCR-HLA and TCR-CMV co-occurrence was scored with hypergeometric tests, and a repertoire-size bias correction was applied to TCR pairs. A later analysis estimated false discovery rates by permuting HLA or CMV assignments 20 times. In a later analysis, co-occurring TCRs were grouped using DBSCAN, and TCRdist sequence similarity was added for clustering within HLA-allele-positive subsets. Repertoires with fewer than 30,000 or more than 120,000 public chains, plus five repertoires with anomalous nucleotide sharing, were excluded from co-occurrence clustering. TCRdb provides this immuneACCESS table in a form limited to in-frame rearrangements. Some clones are lacking; in checked studies, under half of them reflect an unresolved V gene, and why the rest are absent is not known. V, J and clone size are taken as reported in that table, and D and trimming were inferred from the DNA itself. This sample's listing comprises about 140,000 clones. Less than 3.5% of the sample is in the top ten clones.

This sample was included in a study of cytomegalovirus exposure and HLA in healthy donors (dated by TCRdb to between 2016 and 2019). Turning to the overall study: An earlier analysis of under 600 of the donors reported about 250 Gb of sequence data and 100 million to 130 million unique TCR beta sequences from about 200 million T cells. An early release that covered more than 550 HLA-typed donors contained approximately 300 gigabases of sequencing data and some 87 million unique TCR sequences. The genetic ancestry cluster associated with self-reported Caucasian donors included 81% of the 398 genotyped donors. The aim of the study was to test whether cataloging public T cell receptors could identify signatures of past pathogen exposure. The study profiled the T cell repertoires of under 700 subjects by immunosequencing and related them to cytomegalovirus serostatus. A separate validation cohort of some 130 different subjects was used in addition to the approximately 610-subject first cohort. The study combined high-throughput TCR immunosequencing, statistical association of individual TCRs with disease status, and machine learning to predict cytomegalovirus infection status. In a later analysis, previously published TCR beta repertoires from about 670 donors were re-analyzed and high-resolution HLA genotyping was added so that TCR occurrence patterns could be studied. Rather than using new phenotypic data, the later analysis identified candidate immune exposures from TCR beta sequences and from how often those sequences occurred across donors. An earlier analysis of a few hundred of the donors applied high-throughput TCR beta sequencing to assess whether each TCR beta V gene segment acted as functional or pseudogenic. Donor age, sex, ethnicity and CMV serostatus were compiled together with the repertoire data. In a later genetic analysis, genome-wide SNP genotypes for about three fifths of the roughly 670 donors were used, and that subset was treated as a discovery cohort. Every repertoire in the discovery cohort had been generated on one and the same sequencing platform. Both class I and class II loci were covered by HLA typing, at four-digit resolution. The number of donors typed differed by locus, with about 629-630 for A, B, C, DRB1 and DQB1, more than 500 for DQA1, some 570 for DPA1, and around 450 for DPB1. Because of strong linkage in the cohort, a handful of DR-DQ haplotypes were treated as single units for association and clustering. On average, 235,054 unique TCR beta nucleotide sequences were sequenced per donor among 300 to 500 genotyped donors of the cohort, with roughly 18% of those sequences being non-productive.

The investigation overall reported the following: The cohort was sequenced for TCR beta chains only, and without alpha or paired-chain data the features that could be detected were limited. Because counts were too low, 15 or so rarely observed V segments, including chromosome 9 orphons, were excluded from the earlier analysis of several hundred of the donors. Because the 87-base-pair reads could not distinguish some IMGT-functional V segments, including TRBV6-2 and TRBV6-3, those segments were excluded. CMV serostatus was the only immune exposure information available for the cohort. A further reported finding was that TCR beta sequences accurately predicted the HLA-A and HLA-B alleles for most subjects in the first cohort. Because HLA typing was unavailable for some donors at each locus, only the typed subset was used in association tests. In an earlier analysis of roughly 560 of the donors, most TCR beta V segments were observed in productive rearrangements about 87% or about 30% of the time, broadly matching IMGT annotations. Three of the identified cytomegalovirus-associated TCR beta chains were confirmed in vitro to be specific for cytomegalovirus antigens. Most TCR sequences were observed very rarely across donors, whereas some public TCRs were present in many individuals. The authors suggested that the approach could potentially be extended to other disease states and immunological phenotypes. The study gave a list of around 170 TCR beta chains associated with cytomegalovirus. Correlated functional status among segregating V segments might be attributable to linkage disequilibrium, but an unknown experimental factor could not be ruled out. Strong co-occurrence of HLA alleles, especially DR and DQ, made assigning TCR associations to individual alleles difficult. A cluster of highly shared sequence variants was judged likely to be a technical artifact of the sequencing pipeline. In a later analysis, TCR association rates were found to vary across HLA loci, with the most associated TCRs seen for DRB1 alleles and the fewest for HLA-C alleles. Sequencing depth was assumed to be roughly uniform across donors in the presence/absence analyses, though that assumption may not hold. A later genetic analysis associated a missense DCLRE1C variant with V-gene and J-gene trimming of TCR beta chains, and an independent cohort replicated the association. Specific HLA alleles were associated with 15,000 to 20,000 TCR beta sequences at a false discovery rate of 0.05 in a later analysis. In a later genetic analysis, fewer N-insertions in productive TCRs were reported among donors in an Asian-associated ancestry cluster than the roughly 710-donor mean. The classifier was reported to diagnose cytomegalovirus status with high specificity and sensitivity in both the original and validation cohorts. A later analysis found that most CMV-associated TCR beta chains appeared HLA-restricted, with HLA associations seemingly driven largely by CMV exposure. According to a later analysis, parvovirus B19, influenza, CMV and Epstein-Barr virus appeared linked to several top co-occurrence clusters. A later analysis found that HLA-associated TCR beta chains were more clonally expanded and had lower generation probabilities than equally common non-associated chains.

Rearrangement joined TRBV19 to TRBJ1-5; no confident D gene assignment can be made. This TCR came from a man aged 35-49 years in good health and CMV-seronegative. Sequencing used PBMCs. The CDR3 region: CASSHRHSNQPQHF. The DNA reads TGTGCCAGTAGCCATCGACATAGCAATCAGCCCCAGCATTTT.